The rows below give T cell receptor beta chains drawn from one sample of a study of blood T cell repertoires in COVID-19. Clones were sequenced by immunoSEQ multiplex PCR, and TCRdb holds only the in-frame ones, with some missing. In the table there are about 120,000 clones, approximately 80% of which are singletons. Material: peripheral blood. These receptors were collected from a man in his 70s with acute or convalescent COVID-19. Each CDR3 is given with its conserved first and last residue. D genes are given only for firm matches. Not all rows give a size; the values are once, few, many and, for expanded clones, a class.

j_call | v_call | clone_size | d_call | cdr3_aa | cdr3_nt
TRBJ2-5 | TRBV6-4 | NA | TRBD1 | CASSDPRGQSQRRETQYF | TGTGCCAGCAGTGACCCGAGGGGACAGTCACAGAGACGGGAGACCCAGTACTTC
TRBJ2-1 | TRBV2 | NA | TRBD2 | CASSLTSGGDNEQFF | TGTGCCAGCAGCCTGACTAGCGGGGGGGACAATGAGCAGTTCTTC
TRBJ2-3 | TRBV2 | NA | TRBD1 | CASSPLTGISTDTQYF | TGTGCCAGCAGTCCCCTGACAGGGATTAGCACAGATACGCAGTATTTT
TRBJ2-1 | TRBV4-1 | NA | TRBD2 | CASSFNPSSGSYNEQFF | TGCGCCAGCAGCTTTAACCCTTCTAGCGGCTCCTACAATGAGCAGTTCTTC
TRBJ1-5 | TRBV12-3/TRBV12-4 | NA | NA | CASSWGGGQPQHF | TGTGCCAGCAGTTGGGGGGGAGGTCAGCCCCAGCATTTT
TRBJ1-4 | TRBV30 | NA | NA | CAWSGGNNEKLFF | TGTGCCTGGAGTGGCGGGAACAATGAAAAACTGTTTTTT
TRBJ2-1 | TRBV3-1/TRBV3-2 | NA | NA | CASSRRGRGLNSYNEQFF | TGTGCCAGCAGCCGCCGCGGGCGGGGGCTCAACTCCTACAATGAGCAGTTCTTC
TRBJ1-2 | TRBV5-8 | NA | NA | CASSLVQSYYGYTF | TGTGCCAGCAGCTTGGTCCAGTCTTACTATGGCTACACCTTC
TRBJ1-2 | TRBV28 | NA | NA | CASRTGGGYGYTF | TGTGCCAGCAGGACGGGGGGCGGGTATGGCTACACCTTC
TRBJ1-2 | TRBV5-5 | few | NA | CASSSSGSSNYGYTF | TGTGCCAGCAGCTCATCCGGGTCCTCTAACTATGGCTACACCTTC
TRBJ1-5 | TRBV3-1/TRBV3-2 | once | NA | CASSQVPGGNQPQHF | TGTGCCAGCAGCCAAGTGCCGGGGGGCAATCAGCCCCAGCATTTT
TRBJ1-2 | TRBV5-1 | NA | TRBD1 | CASSLGDRSYGYTF | TGCGCCAGCAGCTTGGGGGACAGGTCCTATGGCTACACCTTC
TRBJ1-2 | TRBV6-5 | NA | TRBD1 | CASSYLTQGAPRGYTF | TGTGCCAGCAGTTACCTAACACAGGGGGCACCGCGCGGCTACACCTTC
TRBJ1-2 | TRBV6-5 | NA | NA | CASTPGRGDYGYTF | TGTGCCAGCACTCCAGGACGGGGGGACTATGGCTACACCTTC
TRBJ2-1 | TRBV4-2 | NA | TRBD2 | CASSQDLAGGAYNEQFF | TGTGCCAGCAGCCAAGATCTAGCGGGGGGGGCCTACAATGAGCAGTTCTTC
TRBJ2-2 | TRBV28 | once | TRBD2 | CASSPHKLAGYTGELFF | TGTGCCAGCAGTCCACATAAGCTAGCGGGGTACACCGGGGAGCTGTTTTTT
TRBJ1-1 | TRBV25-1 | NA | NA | CASTPGYLTEAFF | TGTGCCAGCACACCAGGGTATTTGACTGAAGCTTTCTTT
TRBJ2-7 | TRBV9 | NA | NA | CASSPSGLGEQYF | TGTGCCAGCAGCCCTTCTGGCCTAGGCGAGCAGTACTTC
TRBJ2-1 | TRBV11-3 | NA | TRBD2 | CASTPGRAGGYEQFF | TGTGCCAGCACCCCTGGACGGGCGGGAGGGTATGAGCAGTTCTTC
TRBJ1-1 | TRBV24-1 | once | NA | CATSGDSNTEAFF | TGTGCCACCAGTGGAGACAGTAACACTGAAGCTTTCTTT
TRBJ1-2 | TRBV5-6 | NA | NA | CASSLDTNYGYTF | TGTGCCAGCAGCTTGGACACAAATTATGGCTACACCTTC
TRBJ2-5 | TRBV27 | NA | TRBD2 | CASSLRNSGGPQETQYF | TGTGCCAGCAGTTTGCGTAATAGCGGGGGGCCCCAAGAGACCCAGTACTTC
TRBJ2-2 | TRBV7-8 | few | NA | CASSSSGELFF | TGTGCCAGCAGCTCGTCCGGGGAGCTGTTTTTT
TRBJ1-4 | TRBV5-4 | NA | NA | CASSSQRNEKLFF | TGTGCCAGCAGCTCCCAGCGTAATGAAAAACTGTTTTTT
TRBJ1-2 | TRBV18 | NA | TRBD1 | CASSPPRYLAGGYGYTF | TGTGCCAGCTCACCACCCCGCTACCTTGCAGGGGGCTATGGCTACACCTTC
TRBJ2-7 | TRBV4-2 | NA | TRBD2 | CASSRETSGGPSSYEQYF | TGTGCCAGCAGCCGAGAGACTAGCGGGGGGCCGAGCTCCTACGAGCAGTACTTC
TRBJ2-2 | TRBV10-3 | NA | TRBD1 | CAIRTGGSGELFF | TGTGCCATCCGAACAGGGGGCTCCGGGGAGCTGTTTTTT
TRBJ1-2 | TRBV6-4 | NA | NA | CASGHDRPPYGYTF | TGTGCCAGCGGACACGACAGGCCGCCCTATGGCTACACCTTC
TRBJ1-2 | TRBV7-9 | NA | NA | CASSLQAINYGYTF | TGTGCCAGCAGCTTGCAGGCGATTAACTATGGCTACACCTTC
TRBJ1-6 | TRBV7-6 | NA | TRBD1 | CASSLRQGENSPLHF | TGTGCCAGCAGCTTAAGGCAGGGGGAAAATTCACCCCTCCACTTT
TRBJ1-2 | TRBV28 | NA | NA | CASSNGQLYGYTF | TGTGCCAGCAGTAACGGACAGCTCTATGGCTACACCTTC
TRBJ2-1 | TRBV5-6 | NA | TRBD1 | CASSPGQVSYNEQFF | TGTGCCAGCAGCCCCGGACAGGTCTCCTACAATGAGCAGTTCTTC
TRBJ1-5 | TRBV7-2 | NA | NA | CASSVDRPQPQHF | TGTGCCAGCAGCGTAGACAGGCCCCAGCCCCAGCATTTT
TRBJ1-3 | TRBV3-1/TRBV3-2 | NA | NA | CASSQALGGGTDTIYF | TGTGCCAGCAGCCAAGCGCTGGGGGGGGGTACAGACACCATATATTTT
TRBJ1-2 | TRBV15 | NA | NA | CATSRDRADYGYTF | TGTGCCACCAGCAGAGACAGGGCGGACTATGGCTACACCTTC
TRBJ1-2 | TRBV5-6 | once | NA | CASSSVEGFNYGYTF | TGTGCCAGCAGCTCGGTGGAGGGTTTCAACTATGGCTACACCTTC
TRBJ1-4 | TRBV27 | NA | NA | CASKLSGSGRRATNEKLFF | TGTGCCAGCAAACTGAGTGGGTCAGGTCGCCGTGCAACTAATGAAAAACTGTTTTTT
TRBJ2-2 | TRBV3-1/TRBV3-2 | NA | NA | CASSQNSNTGELFF | TGTGCCAGCAGCCAAAACTCGAACACCGGGGAGCTGTTTTTT
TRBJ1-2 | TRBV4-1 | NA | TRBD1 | CASSQTGGYYGYTF | TGCGCCAGCAGCCAGACAGGGGGCTACTATGGCTACACCTTC